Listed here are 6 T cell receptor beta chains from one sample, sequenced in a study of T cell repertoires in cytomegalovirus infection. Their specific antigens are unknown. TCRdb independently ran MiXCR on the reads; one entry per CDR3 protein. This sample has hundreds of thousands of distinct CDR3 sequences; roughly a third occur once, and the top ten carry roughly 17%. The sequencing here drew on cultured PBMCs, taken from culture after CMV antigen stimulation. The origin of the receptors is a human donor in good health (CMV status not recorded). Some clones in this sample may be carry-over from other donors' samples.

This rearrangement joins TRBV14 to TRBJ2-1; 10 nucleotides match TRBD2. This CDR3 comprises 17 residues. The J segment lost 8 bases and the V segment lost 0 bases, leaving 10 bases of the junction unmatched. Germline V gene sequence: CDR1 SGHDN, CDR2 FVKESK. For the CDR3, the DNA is TGTGCCAGCAGCCAAGACCCGGGGCTAGCGGGAGCTCATGAGCAGTTCTTC. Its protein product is CASSQDPGLAGAHEQFF.

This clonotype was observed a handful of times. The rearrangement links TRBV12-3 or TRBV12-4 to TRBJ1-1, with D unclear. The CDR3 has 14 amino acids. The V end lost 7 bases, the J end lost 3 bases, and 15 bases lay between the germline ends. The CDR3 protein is CASNSPLGDTEAFF. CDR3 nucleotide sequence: TGTGCCAGCAATTCTCCTCTTGGAGACACTGAAGCTTTCTTT.

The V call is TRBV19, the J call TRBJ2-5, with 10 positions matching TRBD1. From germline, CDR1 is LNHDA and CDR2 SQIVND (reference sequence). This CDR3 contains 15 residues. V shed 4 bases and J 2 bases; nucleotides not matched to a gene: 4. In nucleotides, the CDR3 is TGTGCCAGTAGTACGGGACAGGGGAGACAAGAGACCCAGTACTTC. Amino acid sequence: CASSTGQGRQETQYF.

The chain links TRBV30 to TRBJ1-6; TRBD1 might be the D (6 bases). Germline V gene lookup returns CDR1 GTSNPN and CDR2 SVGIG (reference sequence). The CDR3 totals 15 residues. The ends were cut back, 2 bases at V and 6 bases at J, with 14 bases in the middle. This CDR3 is CAWSNRVRGNSPLHF. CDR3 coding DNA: TGTGCCTGGAGTAACAGGGTAAGGGGTAATTCACCCCTCCACTTT.

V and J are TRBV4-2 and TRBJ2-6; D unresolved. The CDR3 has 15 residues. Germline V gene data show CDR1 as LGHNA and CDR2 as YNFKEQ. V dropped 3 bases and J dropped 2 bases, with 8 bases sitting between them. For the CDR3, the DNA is TGTGCCAGCAGCCAGGAAGCTGCTGGGGCCAACGTCCTGACTTTC. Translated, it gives CASSQEAAGANVLTF.

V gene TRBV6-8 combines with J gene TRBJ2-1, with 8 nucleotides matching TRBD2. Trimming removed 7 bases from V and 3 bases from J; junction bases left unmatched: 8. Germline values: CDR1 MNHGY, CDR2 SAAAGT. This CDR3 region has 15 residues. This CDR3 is CASTPLAGGYNEQFF. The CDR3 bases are TGTGCCAGCACCCCTCTAGCGGGTGGCTACAATGAGCAGTTCTTC.